This record covers a single TCR beta chain. Antigen unknown. This specimen belongs to a study of T-cell memory formation after mild COVID-19. Whole-study results and caveats: Researchers found some responding clones in pre-infection memory, a sign that cross-reactive memory joined.

TCRdb passed the 5' RACE reads through MiXCR, listing each CDR3 protein once. The top ten clones hold around 9% of a sample with over 350,000 distinct CDR3 sequences, approximately 25% of them seen once. The source is an adult woman who had mild COVID-19 (a few samples of this study predate the infection). Cell type and time point are not known. Sequencing was done on a sample of PBMCs or a T cell subset sorted from them (not recorded which).

The CDR3 region has the DNA TGTGCCACCAGTGATACCGCGCTAGCGGGGAGCACAGATACGCAGTATTTT. Translation: CATSDTALAGSTDTQYF. This chain uses TRBV24-1 with TRBJ2-3; TRBD2 matches 9 bases. With V trimmed by 3 bases and J by 0 bases, 6 bases remained unmatched. Germline V lookup: CDR1 KGHDR, CDR2 SFDVKD. The CDR3 covers 17 residues.